These 18 T cell receptor beta chains share one sample of origin, sequenced in a study of technical replicates of blood from a few donors. Only in-frame clones appear in the TCRdb table, and some are missing; sequencing was by immunoSEQ multiplex PCR. Of roughly 70,000 clones in the sample, roughly 92% were seen once. The sample was T cells isolated from PBMCs. These receptors all stem from a human donor in good health.

The CDR3 loop is CASSGRDRAYEQYF. The CDR3 DNA reads as TGTGCCAGTAGTGGGAGGGACAGGGCCTACGAGCAGTACTTC. This chain joins TRBV19 and TRBJ2-7, with 9 bases fitting TRBD1. The CDR3 loop spans 14 amino acids. Germline CDR1 reads LNHDA; CDR2 reads SQIVND (reference sequence). V gave up 5 bases and J gave up 2 bases; unmatched junction bases: 4.

The V and J genes are TRBV5-5 and TRBJ2-7, with 9 bases matching TRBD2. This CDR3 comprises 16 residues. CDR1 is SGHKS and CDR2 is YYEKEE in the germline V gene (reference sequence). V shed 6 bases and J 7 bases; nucleotides not matched to a gene: 17. The CDR3 spells CASTTLAGPRLREQYF. Written as DNA, the CDR3 is TGTGCCAGCACAACCCTAGCGGGACCCCGGTTGCGGGAGCAGTACTTC. The full variable domain, with the rest looked up from reference TRBV5-5 and TRBJ2-7, is DAGVTQSPTHLIKTRGQQVTLRCSPISGHKSVSWYQQVLGQGPQFIFQYYEKEERGRGNFPDRFSARQFPNYSSELNVNALLLGDSALYLCASTTLAGPRLREQYFGPGTRLTVT.

This clone was detected once. This chain uses TRBV5-1 with TRBJ1-1; 10 bases are shared with TRBD1. The CDR3 has 15 amino acids. V dropped 4 bases and J dropped 4; count of bases not matched to a gene: 7. CDR1 and CDR2 (germline): SGHRS, YFSETQ. The CDR3 bases are TGCGCCAGCAGCCTAAGACAGGGGGCTTTCACTGAAGCTTTCTTT. Translated: CASSLRQGAFTEAFF.

V is TRBV30 and J is TRBJ1-4; 8 bases line up with TRBD1. This CDR3 spans 13 amino acids. J gave up 7 bases and V 4 bases, and 5 bases lay outside the gene matches. Germline CDR1 and CDR2: GTSNPN and SVGIG (reference sequence). The CDR3 here is CAWNKDRVEKLFF. Here the CDR3 DNA reads TGTGCCTGGAACAAGGACAGGGTTGAAAAACTGTTTTTT.

The chain couples TRBV9 to TRBJ2-1, with 8 bases matching TRBD2. V lost 2 bases and J lost 9; bases outside the gene matches: 10. This CDR3 has 15 residues. Per the germline V gene, CDR1 is SGDLS and CDR2 is YYNGEE. The CDR3 bases are TGTGCCAGCAGCGTTCGAACGGGAGGGCCAGGTGAGCAGTTCTTC. Protein product: CASSVRTGGPGEQFF.

J is TRBJ2-3 and V is TRBV2; no clear D. There are 12 residues in the CDR3. Germline V gene lookup returns CDR1 SNHLY and CDR2 FYNNEI. V was cut by 8 bases and J by 3 bases, with 9 bases left in between. Here the CDR3 DNA reads TGTGCCAGCTACGGTCCGACAGATACGCAGTATTTT. Encoded protein: CASYGPTDTQYF.

V gene TRBV7-2 combines with J gene TRBJ2-7; D is uncertain. The CDR3 runs to 13 residues. Germline lookup yields CDR1 SGHTA and CDR2 FQGNSA. The germline V and J ends were trimmed by 5 bases and 2 bases, with 10 bases remaining between them. The CDR3 DNA is TGTGCCAGCAGCCCCTACCCCCCCTACGAGCAGTACTTC. Translated, it gives CASSPYPPYEQYF.

The V gene is TRBV27, the J gene TRBJ2-1; a weak D match, TRBD1 (5 bases). This CDR3 contains 16 residues. The germline V gene encodes CDR1 MNHEY and CDR2 SMNVEV (reference sequence). Trimming stripped 6 bases from V and 0 bases from J, with 15 bases between. The CDR3 DNA sequence: TGTGCCAGCAGACCCGACAGCTGGGGCTCCTACAATGAGCAGTTCTTC. It encodes CASRPDSWGSYNEQFF.

The count of this clone is one. CDR3 in DNA: TGTGCCAGCAGCCTTGGACTAGCGGGAGTCAACGAGCAGTACTTC. Translation: CASSLGLAGVNEQYF. V and J are TRBV7-2 and TRBJ2-7, with 13 bases that match TRBD2. The CDR3 runs 15 residues. J was trimmed by 5 bases and V by 5 bases; bases with no gene match: 6. Germline V gene data show CDR1 as SGHTA and CDR2 as FQGNSA.

The chain has TRBV28 and TRBJ1-4, with a tentative D call TRBD1 (6 bases). The CDR3 length is 12 residues. Germline loops: CDR1 MDHEN, CDR2 SYDVKM. V lost 9 bases and J 7 bases, leaving 12 bases between the germline ends. CDR3 nucleotide sequence: TGTGCCAGTTCAGGGGTAGGTGAAAAACTGTTTTTT. Its protein product is CASSGVGEKLFF. The entire variable domain, with the rest obtained from reference TRBV28 and TRBJ1-4, is as follows: DVKVTQSSRYLVKRTGEKVFLECVQDMDHENMFWYRQDPGLGLRLIYFSYDVKMKEKGDIPEGYSVSREKKERFSLILESASTNQTSMYLCASSGVGEKLFFGSGTQLSVL.

The gene calls are TRBV5-1 and TRBJ2-5, with TRBD2 matching 10 bases. This CDR3 has 15 amino acids. Germline assignment: CDR1 SGHRS and CDR2 YFSETQ. The V gene end was trimmed by 4 bases and the J gene end by 5 bases; junction bases not matched to a gene: 8. The CDR3 sequence: CASSTSSGSGETQYF. The CDR3, as DNA: TGCGCCAGCAGCACCTCTAGCGGGAGTGGTGAGACCCAGTACTTC. Filled out from reference TRBV5-1 and TRBJ2-5, the complete variable domain reads KAGVTQTPRYLIKTRGQQVTLSCSPISGHRSVSWYQQTPGQGLQFLFEYFSETQRNKGNFPGRFSGRQFSNSRSEMNVSTLELGDSALYLCASSTSSGSGETQYFGPGTRLLVL.

The gene calls are TRBV7-3 and TRBJ1-5, with TRBD1 matching over 11 bases. Trimming at V came to 2 bases and at J to 2 bases, leaving 11 bases not matched to a gene. Germline V gene lookup returns CDR1 SGHTA and CDR2 FQGTGA. The CDR3 totals 19 residues. CDR3 DNA sequence: TGTGCCAGCAGCTTATCAGAGGACAGGGGGCGGGGAGGCAATCAGCCCCAGCATTTT. Translated: CASSLSEDRGRGGNQPQHF.

The chain joins TRBV7-7 to TRBJ2-4; perhaps TRBD2 as D (5 bases). The CDR3 consists of 13 residues. V lost 1 base, J lost 8 bases, and 9 bases lay in between. CDR1 and CDR2 from the germline V gene are SSHAT and FNYEAQ (reference sequence). CDR3 nucleotide sequence: TGTGCCAGCAGCTTAGGCCGGGAAGACATTCAGTACTTC. Translation: CASSLGREDIQYF.

Remarks on this clone: Additional DNA sequences in this sample encode the identical CDR3. The genes are TRBV7-2 and TRBJ1-5; TRBD1 matches 8 bases. J gave up 4 bases and V 5 bases, and 4 bases lay outside the gene matches. The CDR3 spans 14 residues. CDR1 and CDR2 (germline): SGHTA, FQGNSA. Here the CDR3 reads CASSPRTGNQPQHF. The CDR3, as DNA: TGTGCCAGCAGCCCAAGGACAGGGAATCAGCCCCAGCATTTT.

This chain joins TRBV10-2 and TRBJ2-3; D ambiguous. The CDR3 is 13 amino acids. CDR1 and CDR2 (germline): WSHSY, SAAADI. V lost 3 bases to trimming and J lost 6 bases, with 10 bases between them. The CDR3 here is CASSDSLSDTQYF. The CDR3 bases are TGCGCCAGCAGTGACAGTCTTTCGGATACGCAGTATTTT.

This chain joins TRBV6-6 and TRBJ1-4, with 9 bases that match TRBD1. The length of the CDR3 is 14 residues. V was clipped by 7 bases and J by 7 bases; unmatched bases: 7. Germline V gene data show CDR1 as MNHNY and CDR2 as SVGAGI (reference sequence). Here the CDR3 DNA reads TGTGCCAGCACCCTGACAGGGGGAGGTGAAAAACTGTTTTTT. Translation gives CASTLTGGGEKLFF.

V usage is TRBV15 and J usage is TRBJ2-5; D perhaps matches TRBD1 (5 bases). This CDR3 has 15 residues. Germline lookup yields CDR1 LNHNV and CDR2 YYDKDF (reference sequence). Between the trimmed V and J ends, which lost 0 bases and 6 bases, there was a span of 14 bases. This CDR3 is CATSREESGWQTQYF. CDR3 DNA: TGTGCCACCAGCAGAGAAGAGTCAGGGTGGCAGACCCAGTACTTC.

The chain uses TRBV30 and TRBJ2-5; TRBD2 aligns across 8 bases. Germline trimming cut 3 bases from V and 1 base from J; bases unmatched to any gene: 7. There are 15 residues in the CDR3. Germline V gene sequence: CDR1 GTSNPN, CDR2 SVGIG (reference sequence). The CDR3 DNA reads as TGTGCCTGGAGAAAGCGGGAGTCAGCCCAAGAGACCCAGTACTTC. Residues: CAWRKRESAQETQYF.